Below are 21 T cell receptor delta chains sequenced from a single sample in a study of human gamma delta and Vdelta1 T cells. No antigen is known for these receptors. TCRdb reprocessed the PCR reads using CATT. Here the sample spans some 14,000 delta-chain clones, roughly 50% being singletons. What was sequenced was Vdelta1 gamma-delta T cells from blood grown in culture (DOT cells). These receptors came from a human donor in good health.

In its sample, this clone was seen once. The gene calls are TRDV1 and TRDJ1, with 11 bases lining up with TRDD3. This CDR3 comprises 24 residues. Per germline, CDR1 TSWWSYY and CDR2 QGS. The V segment lost 4 bases and the J segment 5 bases; nucleotides outside the gene matches: 33. CDR3 protein: CALGADYPSYESFGGYGPVDKLIF. Written as DNA, the CDR3 is TGTGCTCTTGGGGCCGATTACCCGTCCTACGAGTCTTTTGGGGGATACGGGCCGGTTGATAAACTCATCTTT.

This sequence joins TRDV1 and TRDJ4; 8 bases are a match to TRDD3. Germline assignment: CDR1 TSWWSYY and CDR2 QGS. The CDR3 runs 19 residues. With V trimmed by 2 bases and J by 0 bases, 17 bases remained unmatched. The CDR3 region has the DNA TGTGCTCTTGGGGAAGAAGGTGAACCGTACTGGGGGTTTACCAGACCCCTGATCTTT. Its translation is CALGEEGEPYWGFTRPLIF.

This clone occurred once. V gene TRDV1 combines with J gene TRDJ1; 7 bases align to TRDD3. The germline CDR1 and CDR2 sequences are TSWWSYY and QGS. Losses at the gene ends were 8 bases for V and 0 bases for J; bases not matched to a gene: 21. There are 19 residues in the CDR3. The CDR3 loop is CALQATGGFWGRDTDKLIF. DNA for the CDR3: TGTGCTCTTCAGGCTACGGGGGGATTCTGGGGGCGAGACACCGATAAACTCATCTTT.

The gene calls are TRDV1 and TRDJ1; D might be TRDD3 (5 bases). Looked up from germline, CDR1 is TSWWSYY and CDR2 is QGS. V was pared by 1 base and J by 0 bases, with 24 bases between. The CDR3 covers 20 residues. The CDR3 DNA reads as TGTGCTCTTGGGGAACGGGGCGAGGGGACCCACAAATCGGACACCGATAAACTCATCTTT. The encoded protein is CALGERGEGTHKSDTDKLIF.

The chain couples TRDV1 to TRDJ1; 7 bases align to TRDD3. J lost 2 bases, V lost 0 bases, and 21 bases had no gene match. The CDR3 length is 21 residues. From germline, CDR1 is TSWWSYY and CDR2 QGS. The CDR3 region is CALGELTYLDRRGGSTDKLIF. The CDR3 nucleotides read TGTGCTCTTGGGGAACTAACCTATTTAGACAGACGAGGGGGATCAACCGATAAACTCATCTTT.

The sample holds one count of this clone. The V gene is TRDV1, the J gene TRDJ1, with TRDD3 identical over 8 bases. Trimming at V came to 2 bases and at J to 0 bases, leaving 23 bases not matched to a gene. This CDR3 region has 22 residues. The germline V gene has CDR1 TSWWSYY and CDR2 QGS. CDR3 protein: CALGETFSLVGDFARYTDKLIF. The DNA for the CDR3 is TGTGCTCTTGGGGAAACCTTCTCCCTGGTGGGGGATTTTGCGCGGTACACCGATAAACTCATCTTT.

V and J are TRDV1 and TRDJ1; 13 bases are shared with TRDD3. Trimming took 6 bases from V and 7 from J; bases not matched to a gene: 29. Germline V gene lookup returns CDR1 TSWWSYY and CDR2 QGS. The CDR3 has 22 amino acids. The DNA for the CDR3 is TGTGCTCTTGGACCACACCTCCTTCCTACGGTGAATACTGGGGGATACGCTTGTAAACTCATCTTT. Encoded protein: CALGPHLLPTVNTGGYACKLIF.

V is TRDV1 and J is TRDJ1; 12 bases fit TRDD3. The CDR3 is 29 residues long. V lost 2 bases and J lost 0; bases outside the gene matches: 40. Germline loops: CDR1 TSWWSYY, CDR2 QGS. In DNA form, the CDR3 reads TGTGCTCTTGGGGAAGGGTCCTACGAACGCGGGTTAGGCCGCTCCGACTGGGGGATACAACAAGGGTACACCGATAAACTCATCTTT. Translation: CALGEGSYERGLGRSDWGIQQGYTDKLIF.

The chain has TRDV1 and TRDJ1, with D unresolved. The germline V and J ends were trimmed by 2 bases and 3 bases, with 22 bases remaining between them. CDR3 length: 18 amino acids. CDR1 and CDR2 (germline): TSWWSYY, QGS. In DNA, the CDR3 is TGTGCTCTTGGGGAAAAAGGACCCGCTGCGCGCTTTGCCGATAAACTCATCTTT. It codes for CALGEKGPAARFADKLIF.

This clone is deemed medium-sized. The rearrangement uses TRDV1 and TRDJ2, with TRDD3 identical over 13 bases. Germline V gene sequence: CDR1 TSWWSYY, CDR2 QGS. V was clipped by 1 base and J by 5 bases; unmatched bases: 31. CDR3 length equals 26 residues. The CDR3: CALGEPAQNVSPITGGYAALTAQLFF. CDR3 sequence (DNA): TGTGCTCTTGGGGAACCAGCCCAAAATGTTTCGCCAATAACTGGGGGATACGCGGCTCTAACAGCACAACTCTTCTTT.

This clone was recorded a few times. This chain links TRDV1 with TRDJ1, with 8 bases identical to TRDD3. Losses at the gene ends were 7 bases for V and 8 bases for J; bases not matched to a gene: 18. The CDR3 is made up of 16 amino acids. CDR1 and CDR2 from the germline V gene are TSWWSYY and QGS. CDR3 sequence reads: CALVYPTYPGGLKLIF. The CDR3 nucleotides read TGTGCTCTTGTATACCCTACTTATCCTGGGGGACTAAAACTCATCTTT.

This clone was counted a few times. The chain couples TRDV1 to TRDJ4; D gene ambiguous. The germline gives CDR1 TSWWSYY, CDR2 QGS. CDR3 size: 14 residues. Trimming left V 5 bases short and J 6 bases short, with 19 bases between. Here the CDR3 reads CALGKGAVSTALIF. CDR3 DNA sequence: TGTGCTCTTGGGAAAGGGGCCGTTTCGACTGCCCTGATCTTT.

The chain joins TRDV1 to TRDJ1, with 9 bases that match TRDD3. The CDR3 runs to 19 residues. V was clipped by 2 bases and J by 1 base; unmatched bases: 14. The germline V gene encodes CDR1 TSWWSYY and CDR2 QGS. CDR3 DNA: TGTGCTCTTGGGGAAAGTAATCCCCCCTACTGGGGGAGCACCGATAAACTCATCTTT. It yields the protein CALGESNPPYWGSTDKLIF.

In its sample, this clone was seen a few times. The rearrangement uses TRDV1 and TRDJ1, with 9 bases lining up with TRDD2. CDR1 TSWWSYY and CDR2 QGS come from the germline V gene. CDR3 length: 23 amino acids. Unmatched junction bases numbered 24, after V lost 0 bases and J lost 1 base. In DNA, the CDR3 is TGTGCTCTTGGGGAACTTGATTCCCTTCCTACGACCCTGGTGGAAGCGGGCACCGATAAACTCATCTTT. Amino acid sequence: CALGELDSLPTTLVEAGTDKLIF.

This chain connects TRDV1 to TRDJ1, with 8 bases that match TRDD3. The V segment lost 4 bases and the J segment 1 base; nucleotides outside the gene matches: 32. CDR1 and CDR2 from the germline V gene are TSWWSYY and QGS. The CDR3 contains 24 residues. The CDR3 here is CALGVSTSRPSRVLGVPGTDKLIF. In DNA, the CDR3 is TGTGCTCTTGGGGTCTCCACTTCTCGGCCTTCCCGGGTACTGGGGGTCCCGGGCACCGATAAACTCATCTTT.

This clone showed up just a few times. The V gene is TRDV1, the J gene TRDJ1, with 10 bases that match TRDD3. In germline, CDR1 is TSWWSYY, CDR2 QGS. The CDR3 is 24 residues long. The V and J ends lost 2 bases and 0 bases, in that order; junction bases with no gene match: 27. CDR3 amino acids: CALGETYFSSANRLGDPYTDKLIF. CDR3 coding DNA: TGTGCTCTTGGGGAAACGTATTTCTCTTCCGCGAACCGACTGGGGGATCCCTACACCGATAAACTCATCTTT.

This clone has a handful of counts. The chain combines TRDV1 with TRDJ2, with 11 positions matching TRDD3. With 2 bases clipped from V and 0 bases from J, the junction kept 26 bases outside the gene matches. The CDR3 length is 25 residues. Germline V lookup: CDR1 TSWWSYY, CDR2 QGS. In DNA form, the CDR3 reads TGTGCTCTTGGGGAAGGCAACAACGGGGCTACAAACTCCGTACTGGGGGATACTTTGACAGCACAACTCTTCTTT. Translating it yields CALGEGNNGATNSVLGDTLTAQLFF.

This clone has a handful of counts. The V and J genes are TRDV1 and TRDJ1; D not resolved. This CDR3 comprises 14 residues. CDR1 and CDR2 from the germline V gene are TSWWSYY and QGS. V lost 4 bases to trimming and J lost 0 bases, with 9 bases between them. The chain's CDR3 is CALGGATDTDKLIF. The CDR3 DNA is TGTGCTCTTGGGGGAGCAACGGACACCGATAAACTCATCTTT.

This rearrangement joins TRDV1 to TRDJ1, with D perhaps TRDD3 (6 bases). Trimming took 1 base from V and 5 from J, leaving 17 bases between them. This CDR3 contains 16 residues. From germline, CDR1 is TSWWSYY and CDR2 QGS. CDR3 protein: CALGERWLLGRDKLIF. The CDR3 DNA is TGTGCTCTTGGGGAACGATGGTTGCTGGGGAGAGATAAACTCATCTTT.

The rearrangement links TRDV1 to TRDJ1; 7 bases are a match to TRDD3. This CDR3 has 18 residues. Germline assignment: CDR1 TSWWSYY and CDR2 QGS. The junction had 19 bases not matched to a gene; V was cut back by 2 bases and J by 7 bases. The chain's CDR3 is CALGEWLGLGDNRTKLIF. For the CDR3, the DNA is TGTGCTCTTGGGGAATGGCTCGGGCTTGGGGATAATCGGACTAAACTCATCTTT.

The rearrangement uses TRDV1 and TRDJ1, with D tentatively TRDD2 (5 bases). With 0 bases removed from V and 8 bases from J, the gap between germline ends came to 28 bases. The CDR3 loop spans 19 amino acids. Germline CDR1 and CDR2: TSWWSYY and QGS. CDR3: CALGELQLLPVPLPGKLIF. CDR3 bases: TGTGCTCTTGGGGAACTTCAGCTCCTGCCTGTACCCCTACCGGGGAAACTCATCTTT.